The next 5 T cell receptor beta chains were all read from a single sample in a study of neurological immune-mediated disorders. TCRdb re-called the 5' RACE reads with MiXCR, one entry per CDR3 protein. The sample contains about 55,000 distinct CDR3 sequences, 3% to 4% of which appear only once. Sequenced material: PBMCs. The source is a man in his 60s with multiple sclerosis.

This clonotype was seen at least ten times. The chain joins TRBV20-1 to TRBJ2-1, with D unresolved. This CDR3 is built from 11 residues. Trimming cost V 8 bases and J 7 bases, with 12 bases left between them. The germline V gene encodes CDR1 DFQATT and CDR2 SNEGSKA (reference sequence). The CDR3 region has the DNA TGCAGTTCTCGGCAACGGAATGAGCAGTTCTTC. Protein product: CSSRQRNEQFF.

This clonotype was seen repeatedly, ten times or more. The genes are TRBV20-1 and TRBJ2-5, with a possible D match to TRBD2 (6 bases). V was clipped by 1 base and J by 3 bases, with 9 bases between them. This CDR3 has 13 residues. The germline CDR1 and CDR2 sequences are DFQATT and SNEGSKA (reference sequence). The CDR3, as DNA: TGCAGTGCTAGAGGGTCGGGGGAAGAGACCCAGTACTTC. Its translation is CSARGSGEETQYF.

This clonotype was found many times. This chain connects TRBV3-1 to TRBJ2-7; D is possibly TRBD1 (5 bases). Per the germline V gene, CDR1 is LGHDT and CDR2 is YNNKEL (reference sequence). V was trimmed by 1 base and J by 10 bases, leaving 20 bases between them. The CDR3 is 15 amino acids. Here the CDR3 reads CASSQVGARGGVQYF. The CDR3 DNA reads as TGTGCCAGCAGCCAAGTTGGGGCGCGCGGTGGAGTCCAGTACTTC.

This clonotype was picked up many times. V is TRBV20-1 and J is TRBJ1-1; TRBD1 aligns across 9 bases. The V gene end was trimmed by 8 bases and the J gene end by 1 base; junction bases not matched to a gene: 8. The germline gives CDR1 DFQATT, CDR2 SNEGSKA (reference sequence). The CDR3 has 14 residues. The CDR3 DNA reads TGCAGTAGGACAGGGGAGGAGGAGAACACTGAAGCTTTCTTT. It translates to CSRTGEEENTEAFF.

This clonotype was detected ten times or more. The V and J genes are TRBV10-2 and TRBJ2-7; D not certain. The CDR3 is 13 amino acids. CDR1 is WSHSY, CDR2 SAAADI, per germline. Trimming pared 6 bases from V and 2 bases from J, leaving 11 bases between. CDR3 amino acids: CASRADRTYEQYF. In DNA, the CDR3 is TGCGCCAGCAGGGCAGATCGAACCTACGAGCAGTACTTC.